This T cell receptor (beta chain) appears in the sequencing data of a study of control samples from healthy donors and cancer patients. Germline-derived CDR1 and CDR2 are SEHNR and FQNEAQ (reference sequence). The CDR3 has 16 amino acids. Trimming cost V 2 bases and J 9 bases; bases outside gene matches: 13. Some clones are missing from TCRdb's copy, which holds only in-frame ones; the method was immunoSEQ multiplex PCR. The data hold about 160,000 clones, with 96% observed a single time. The V call is TRBV7-9, the J call TRBJ2-1; 7 bases line up with TRBD2. This sequence originates from a woman in her 30s in good health. Sequenced input: blood. The CDR3 DNA sequence: TGTGCCAGCAGCTTACCGACCGGGACTACCGGCGGTGAGCAGTTCTTC. It translates to CASSLPTGTTGGEQFF.